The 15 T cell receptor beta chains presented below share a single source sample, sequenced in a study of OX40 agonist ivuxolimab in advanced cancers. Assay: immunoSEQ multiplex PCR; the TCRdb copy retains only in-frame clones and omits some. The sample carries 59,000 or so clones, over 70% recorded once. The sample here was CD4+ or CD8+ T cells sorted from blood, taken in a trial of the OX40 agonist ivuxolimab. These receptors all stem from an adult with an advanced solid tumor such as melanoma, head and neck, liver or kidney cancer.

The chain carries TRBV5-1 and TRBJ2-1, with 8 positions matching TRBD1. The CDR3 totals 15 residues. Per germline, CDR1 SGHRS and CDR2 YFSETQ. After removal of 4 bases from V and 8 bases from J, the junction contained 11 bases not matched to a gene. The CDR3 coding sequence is TGCGCCAGCAGCACCGGACAGGGTAATACGGATGAGCAGTTCTTC. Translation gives CASSTGQGNTDEQFF.

The CDR3 DNA reads TGTGCCAGTAGTAGGGGGAGGCTAGCGGGGTACTCCTACAATGAGCAGTTCTTC. Translation: CASSRGRLAGYSYNEQFF. The rearrangement uses TRBV19 and TRBJ2-1, with 9 bases aligning to TRBD2. J lost 0 bases, V lost 4 bases, and 10 bases had no gene match. CDR3 length equals 18 residues. Germline V CDR1 and CDR2: LNHDA, SQIVND (reference sequence).

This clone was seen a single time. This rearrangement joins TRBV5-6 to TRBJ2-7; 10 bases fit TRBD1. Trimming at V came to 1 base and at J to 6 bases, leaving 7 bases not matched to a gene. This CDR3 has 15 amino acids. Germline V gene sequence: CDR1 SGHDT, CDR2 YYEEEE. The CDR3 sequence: CASSLRGQGLIEQYF. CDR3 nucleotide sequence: TGTGCCAGCAGCTTGCGGGGACAGGGGTTGATCGAGCAGTACTTC.

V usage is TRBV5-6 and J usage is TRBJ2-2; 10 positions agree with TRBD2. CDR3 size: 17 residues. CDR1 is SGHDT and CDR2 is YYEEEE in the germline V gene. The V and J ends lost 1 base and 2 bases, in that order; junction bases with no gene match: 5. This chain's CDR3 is CASSLPSSGSNTGELFF. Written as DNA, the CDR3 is TGTGCCAGCAGCTTGCCTTCTAGCGGGAGTAACACCGGGGAGCTGTTTTTT.

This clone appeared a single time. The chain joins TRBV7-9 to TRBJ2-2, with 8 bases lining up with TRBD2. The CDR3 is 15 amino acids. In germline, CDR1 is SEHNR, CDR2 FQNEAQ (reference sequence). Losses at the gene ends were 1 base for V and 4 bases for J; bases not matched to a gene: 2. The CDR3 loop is CASSLDGRATGELFF. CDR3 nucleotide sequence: TGTGCCAGCAGCTTAGACGGGAGGGCCACCGGGGAGCTGTTTTTT.

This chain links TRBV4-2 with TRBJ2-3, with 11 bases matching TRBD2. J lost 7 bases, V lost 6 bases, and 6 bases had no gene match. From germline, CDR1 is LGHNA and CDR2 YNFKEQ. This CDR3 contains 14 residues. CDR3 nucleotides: TGTGCCAGCAGAGATAGCGGGGGGGCCTATACGCAGTATTTT. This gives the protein CASRDSGGAYTQYF.

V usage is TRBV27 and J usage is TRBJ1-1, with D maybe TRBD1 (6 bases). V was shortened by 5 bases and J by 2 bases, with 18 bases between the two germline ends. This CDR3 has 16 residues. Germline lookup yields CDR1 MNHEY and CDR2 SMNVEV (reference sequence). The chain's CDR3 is CASSQLGVGANTEAFF. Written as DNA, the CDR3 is TGTGCCAGCAGTCAGTTAGGAGTGGGGGCCAACACTGAAGCTTTCTTT.

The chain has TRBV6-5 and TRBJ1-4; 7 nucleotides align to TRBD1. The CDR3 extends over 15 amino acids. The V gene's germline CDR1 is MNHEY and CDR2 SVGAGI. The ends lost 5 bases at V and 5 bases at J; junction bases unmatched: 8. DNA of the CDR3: TGTGCCAGCAGTGCCCTCAGGGGGAAGAATGAAAAACTGTTTTTT. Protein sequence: CASSALRGKNEKLFF.

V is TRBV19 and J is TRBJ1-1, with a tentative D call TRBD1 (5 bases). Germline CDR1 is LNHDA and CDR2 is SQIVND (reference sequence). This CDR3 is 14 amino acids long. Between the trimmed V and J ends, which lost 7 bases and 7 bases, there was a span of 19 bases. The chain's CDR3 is CASTPAPGSGEAFF. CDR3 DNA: TGTGCCAGTACCCCCGCCCCAGGGAGTGGTGAAGCTTTCTTT. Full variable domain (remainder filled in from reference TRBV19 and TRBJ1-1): DGGITQSPKYLFRKEGQNVTLSCEQNLNHDAMYWYRQDPGQGLRLIYYSQIVNDFQKGDIAEGYSVSREKKESFPLTVTSAQKNPTAFYLCASTPAPGSGEAFFGQGTRLTVV.

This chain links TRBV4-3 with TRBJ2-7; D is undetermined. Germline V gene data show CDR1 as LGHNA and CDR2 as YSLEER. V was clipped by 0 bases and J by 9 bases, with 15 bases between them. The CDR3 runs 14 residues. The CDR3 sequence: CASSQEVRAALQYF. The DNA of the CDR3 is TGCGCCAGCAGCCAAGAAGTTAGGGCAGCTCTGCAGTACTTC.

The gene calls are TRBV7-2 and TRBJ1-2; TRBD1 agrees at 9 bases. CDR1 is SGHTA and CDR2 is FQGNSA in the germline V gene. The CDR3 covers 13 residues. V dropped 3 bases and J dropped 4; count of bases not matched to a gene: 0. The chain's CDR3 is CASSLTGGYGYTF. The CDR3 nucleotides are TGTGCCAGCAGCTTGACAGGGGGCTATGGCTACACCTTC.

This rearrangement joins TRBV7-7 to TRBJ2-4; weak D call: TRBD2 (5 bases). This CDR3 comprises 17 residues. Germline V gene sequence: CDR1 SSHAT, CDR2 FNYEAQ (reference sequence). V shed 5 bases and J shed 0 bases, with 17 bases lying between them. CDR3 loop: CASSTGKRPLAKNIQYF. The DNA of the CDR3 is TGTGCCAGCAGCACGGGAAAGCGACCACTAGCCAAAAACATTCAGTACTTC.

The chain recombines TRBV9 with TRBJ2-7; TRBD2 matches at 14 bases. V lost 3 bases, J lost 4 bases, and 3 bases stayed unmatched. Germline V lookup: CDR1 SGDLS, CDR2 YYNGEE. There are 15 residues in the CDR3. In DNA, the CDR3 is TGTGCCAGCAGCGGGGGACTAGCGGGGGAGTACGAGCAGTACTTC. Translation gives CASSGGLAGEYEQYF.

CDR3 in DNA: TGTGCCAGCAGCTTAGTTGGAGACGGCAATCAGCCCCAGCATTTT. It encodes CASSLVGDGNQPQHF. V and J are TRBV7-2 and TRBJ1-5; D is unresolved. The germline V gene encodes CDR1 SGHTA and CDR2 FQGNSA. Trimming stripped 1 base from V and 2 bases from J, with 9 bases between. The CDR3 runs 15 residues.

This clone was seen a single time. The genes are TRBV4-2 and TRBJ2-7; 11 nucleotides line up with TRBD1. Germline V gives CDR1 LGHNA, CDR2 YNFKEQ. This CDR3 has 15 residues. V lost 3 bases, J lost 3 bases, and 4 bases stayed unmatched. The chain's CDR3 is CASSQAGTGGYEQYF. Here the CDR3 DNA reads TGTGCCAGCAGCCAGGCCGGGACAGGGGGCTACGAGCAGTACTTC.